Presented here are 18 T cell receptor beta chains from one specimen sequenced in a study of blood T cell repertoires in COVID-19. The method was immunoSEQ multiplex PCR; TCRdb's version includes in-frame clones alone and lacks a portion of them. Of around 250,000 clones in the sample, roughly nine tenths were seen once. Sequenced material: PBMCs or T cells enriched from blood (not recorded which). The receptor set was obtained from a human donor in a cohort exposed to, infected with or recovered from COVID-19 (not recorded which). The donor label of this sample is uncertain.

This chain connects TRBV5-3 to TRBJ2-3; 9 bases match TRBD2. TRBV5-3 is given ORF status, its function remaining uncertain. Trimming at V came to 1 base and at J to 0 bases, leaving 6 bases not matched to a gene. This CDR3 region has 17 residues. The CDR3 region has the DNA TGTGCCAGAAGCTTGCCTAGCGGGGAGACTAGCACAGATACGCAGTATTTT. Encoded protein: CARSLPSGETSTDTQYF.

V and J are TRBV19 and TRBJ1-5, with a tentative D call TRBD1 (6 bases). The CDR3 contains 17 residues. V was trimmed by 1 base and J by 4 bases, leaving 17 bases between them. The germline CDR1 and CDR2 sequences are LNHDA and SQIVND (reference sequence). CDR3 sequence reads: CASSIAPYRVRNQPQHF. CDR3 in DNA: TGTGCCAGTAGTATAGCCCCTTACAGGGTACGGAATCAGCCCCAGCATTTT. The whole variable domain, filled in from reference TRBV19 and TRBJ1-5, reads DGGITQSPKYLFRKEGQNVTLSCEQNLNHDAMYWYRQDPGQGLRLIYYSQIVNDFQKGDIAEGYSVSREKKESFPLTVTSAQKNPTAFYLCASSIAPYRVRNQPQHFGDGTRLSIL.

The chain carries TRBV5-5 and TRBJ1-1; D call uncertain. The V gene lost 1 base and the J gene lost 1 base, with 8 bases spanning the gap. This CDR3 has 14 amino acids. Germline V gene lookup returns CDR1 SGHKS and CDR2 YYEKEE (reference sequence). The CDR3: CASSLKQSNTEAFF. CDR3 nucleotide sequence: TGTGCCAGCAGCTTGAAACAATCGAACACTGAAGCTTTCTTT. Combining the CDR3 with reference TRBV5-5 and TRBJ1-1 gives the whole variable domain DAGVTQSPTHLIKTRGQQVTLRCSPISGHKSVSWYQQVLGQGPQFIFQYYEKEERGRGNFPDRFSARQFPNYSSELNVNALLLGDSALYLCASSLKQSNTEAFFGQGTRLTVV.

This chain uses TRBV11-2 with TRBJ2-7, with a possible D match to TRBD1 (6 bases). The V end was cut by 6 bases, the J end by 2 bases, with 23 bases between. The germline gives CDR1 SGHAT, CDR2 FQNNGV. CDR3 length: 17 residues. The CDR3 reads CASSSIRVAGDTYEQYF. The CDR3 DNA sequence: TGTGCCAGCAGTTCAATCCGGGTGGCAGGGGATACCTACGAGCAGTACTTC. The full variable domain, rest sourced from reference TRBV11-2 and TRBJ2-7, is EAGVAQSPRYKIIEKRQSVAFWCNPISGHATLYWYQQILGQGPKLLIQFQNNGVVDDSQLPKDRFSAERLKGVDSTLKIQPAKLEDSAVYLCASSSIRVAGDTYEQYFGPGTRLTVT.

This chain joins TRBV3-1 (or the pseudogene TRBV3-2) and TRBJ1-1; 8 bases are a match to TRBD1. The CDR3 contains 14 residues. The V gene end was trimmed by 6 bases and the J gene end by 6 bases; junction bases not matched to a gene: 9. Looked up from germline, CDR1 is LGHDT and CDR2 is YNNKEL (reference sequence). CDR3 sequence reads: CASSTTGGRPEAFF. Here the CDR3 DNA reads TGTGCCAGCAGTACTACAGGGGGTCGGCCTGAAGCTTTCTTT.

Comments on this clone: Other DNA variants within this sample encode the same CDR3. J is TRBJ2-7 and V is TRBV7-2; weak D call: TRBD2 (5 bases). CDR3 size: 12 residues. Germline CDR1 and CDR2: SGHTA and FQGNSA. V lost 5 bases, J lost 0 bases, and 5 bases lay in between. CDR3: CASSRGSYEQYF. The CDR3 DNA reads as TGTGCCAGCAGCCGGGGCTCCTACGAGCAGTACTTC. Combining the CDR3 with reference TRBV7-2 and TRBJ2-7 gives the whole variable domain GAGVSQSPSNKVTEKGKDVELRCDPISGHTALYWYRQSLGQGLEFLIYFQGNSAPDKSGLPSDRFSAERTGGSVSTLTIQRTQQEDSAVYLCASSRGSYEQYFGPGTRLTVT.

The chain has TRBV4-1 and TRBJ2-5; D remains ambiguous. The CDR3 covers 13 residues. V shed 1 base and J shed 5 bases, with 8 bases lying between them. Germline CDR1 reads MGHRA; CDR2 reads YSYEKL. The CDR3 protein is CASSQGRLETQYF. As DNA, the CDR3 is TGCGCCAGCAGCCAAGGGAGATTGGAGACCCAGTACTTC.

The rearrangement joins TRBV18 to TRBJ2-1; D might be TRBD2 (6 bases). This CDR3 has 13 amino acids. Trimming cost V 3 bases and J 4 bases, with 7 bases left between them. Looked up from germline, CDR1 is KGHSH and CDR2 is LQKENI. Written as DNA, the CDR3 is TGTGCCAGCTCACCTGGGACTTACAATGAGCAGTTCTTC. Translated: CASSPGTYNEQFF.

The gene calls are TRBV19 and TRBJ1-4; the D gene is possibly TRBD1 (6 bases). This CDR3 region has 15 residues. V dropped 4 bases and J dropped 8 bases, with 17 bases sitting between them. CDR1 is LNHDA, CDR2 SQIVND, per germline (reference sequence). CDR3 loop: CASSRPDTRGEKLFF. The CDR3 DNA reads TGTGCCAGTAGTAGACCTGATACGAGGGGGGAAAAACTGTTTTTT. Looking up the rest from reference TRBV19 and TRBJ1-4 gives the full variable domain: DGGITQSPKYLFRKEGQNVTLSCEQNLNHDAMYWYRQDPGQGLRLIYYSQIVNDFQKGDIAEGYSVSREKKESFPLTVTSAQKNPTAFYLCASSRPDTRGEKLFFGSGTQLSVL.

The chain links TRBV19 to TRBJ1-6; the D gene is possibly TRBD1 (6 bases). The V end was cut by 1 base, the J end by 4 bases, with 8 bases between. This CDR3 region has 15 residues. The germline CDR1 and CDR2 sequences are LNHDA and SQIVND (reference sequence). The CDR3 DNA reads TGTGCCAGTAGTATAGGAGGGGGTTATAATTCACCCCTCCACTTT. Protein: CASSIGGGYNSPLHF. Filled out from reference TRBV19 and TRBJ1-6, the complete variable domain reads DGGITQSPKYLFRKEGQNVTLSCEQNLNHDAMYWYRQDPGQGLRLIYYSQIVNDFQKGDIAEGYSVSREKKESFPLTVTSAQKNPTAFYLCASSIGGGYNSPLHFGNGTRLTVT.

CDR3 sequence reads: CASSPRQVPPYEQYF. The CDR3 nucleotides are TGTGCCAGCAGCCCTCGACAGGTGCCCCCCTACGAGCAGTACTTC. The J gene is TRBJ2-7, the V gene TRBV11-3; the D gene is possibly TRBD1 (6 bases). CDR1 is SGHNT, CDR2 YENEEA, per germline. The V and J ends lost 5 bases and 2 bases respectively, with 16 bases between them. The CDR3 length is 15 residues.

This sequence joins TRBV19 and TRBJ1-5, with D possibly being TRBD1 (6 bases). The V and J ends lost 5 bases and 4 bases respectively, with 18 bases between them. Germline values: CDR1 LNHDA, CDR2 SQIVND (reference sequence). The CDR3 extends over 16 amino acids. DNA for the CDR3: TGTGCCAGTAGTCACACCAGGGGATGGTGGAATCAGCCCCAGCATTTT. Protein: CASSHTRGWWNQPQHF. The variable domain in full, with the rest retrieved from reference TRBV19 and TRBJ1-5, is DGGITQSPKYLFRKEGQNVTLSCEQNLNHDAMYWYRQDPGQGLRLIYYSQIVNDFQKGDIAEGYSVSREKKESFPLTVTSAQKNPTAFYLCASSHTRGWWNQPQHFGDGTRLSIL.

This CDR3 is CASSSGRVAEAFF. As DNA, the CDR3 is TGTGCCAGCAGTTCGGGCAGGGTGGCTGAAGCTTTCTTT. The chain employs TRBV6-5 and TRBJ1-1; D may be TRBD1 (5 bases). Deletions cut 4 bases from V and 6 bases from J, with 12 bases between. CDR3 size: 13 residues. The germline gives CDR1 MNHEY, CDR2 SVGAGI.

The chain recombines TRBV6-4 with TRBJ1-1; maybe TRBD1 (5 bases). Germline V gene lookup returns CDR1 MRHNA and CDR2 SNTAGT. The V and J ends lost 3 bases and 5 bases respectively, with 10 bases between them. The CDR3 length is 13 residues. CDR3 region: CASSDSEGTEAFF. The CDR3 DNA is TGTGCCAGCAGTGATTCGGAGGGGACTGAAGCTTTCTTT.

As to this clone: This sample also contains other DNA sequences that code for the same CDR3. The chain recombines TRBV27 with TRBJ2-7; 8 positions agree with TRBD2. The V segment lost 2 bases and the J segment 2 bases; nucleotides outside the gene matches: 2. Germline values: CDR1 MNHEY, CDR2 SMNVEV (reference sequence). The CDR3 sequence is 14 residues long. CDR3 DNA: TGTGCCAGCAGTTTACGGGGGGGAGCCTACGAGCAGTACTTC. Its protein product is CASSLRGGAYEQYF.

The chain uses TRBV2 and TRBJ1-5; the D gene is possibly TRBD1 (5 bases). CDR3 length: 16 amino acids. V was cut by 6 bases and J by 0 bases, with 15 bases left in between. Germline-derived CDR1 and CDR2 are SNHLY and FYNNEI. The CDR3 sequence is CASRGSWGLSNQPQHF. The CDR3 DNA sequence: TGTGCCAGCAGAGGGAGTTGGGGACTTAGCAATCAGCCCCAGCATTTT.

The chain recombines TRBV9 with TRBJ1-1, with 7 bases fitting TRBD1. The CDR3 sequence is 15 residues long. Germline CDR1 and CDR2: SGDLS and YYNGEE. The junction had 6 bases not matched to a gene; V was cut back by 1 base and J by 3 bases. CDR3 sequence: CASSVSGQPHTEAFF. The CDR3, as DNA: TGTGCCAGCAGCGTATCGGGACAGCCCCACACTGAAGCTTTCTTT.

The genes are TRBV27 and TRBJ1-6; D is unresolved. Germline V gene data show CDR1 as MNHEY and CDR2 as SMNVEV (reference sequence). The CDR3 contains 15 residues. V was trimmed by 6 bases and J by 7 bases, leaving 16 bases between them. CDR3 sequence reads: CASRGGRQINSPLHF. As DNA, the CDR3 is TGTGCCAGCAGGGGAGGGAGGCAGATAAATTCACCCCTCCACTTT.